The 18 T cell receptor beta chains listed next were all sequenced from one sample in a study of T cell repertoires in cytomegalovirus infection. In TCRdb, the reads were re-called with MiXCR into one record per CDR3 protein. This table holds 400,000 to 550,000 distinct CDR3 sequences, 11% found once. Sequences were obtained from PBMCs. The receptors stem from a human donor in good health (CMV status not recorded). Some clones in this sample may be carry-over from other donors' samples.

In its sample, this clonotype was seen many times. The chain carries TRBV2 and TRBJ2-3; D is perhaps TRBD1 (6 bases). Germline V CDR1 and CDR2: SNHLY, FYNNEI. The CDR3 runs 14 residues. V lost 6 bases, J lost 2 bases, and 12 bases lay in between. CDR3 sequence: CASRADRNTDTQYF. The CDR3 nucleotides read TGTGCCAGCAGGGCGGACAGAAACACAGATACGCAGTATTTT.

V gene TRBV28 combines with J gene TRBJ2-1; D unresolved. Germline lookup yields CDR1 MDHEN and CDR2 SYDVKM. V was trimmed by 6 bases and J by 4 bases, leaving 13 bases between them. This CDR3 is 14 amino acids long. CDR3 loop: CASSSRAPYNEQFF. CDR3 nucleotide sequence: TGTGCCAGCAGCTCTAGAGCGCCGTACAATGAGCAGTTCTTC.

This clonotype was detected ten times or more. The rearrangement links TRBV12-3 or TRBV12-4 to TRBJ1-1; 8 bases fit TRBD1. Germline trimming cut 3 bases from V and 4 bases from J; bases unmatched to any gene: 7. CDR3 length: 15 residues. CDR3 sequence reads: CASSFPNRGGTEAFF. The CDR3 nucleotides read TGTGCCAGCAGTTTCCCAAACAGGGGGGGCACTGAAGCTTTCTTT.

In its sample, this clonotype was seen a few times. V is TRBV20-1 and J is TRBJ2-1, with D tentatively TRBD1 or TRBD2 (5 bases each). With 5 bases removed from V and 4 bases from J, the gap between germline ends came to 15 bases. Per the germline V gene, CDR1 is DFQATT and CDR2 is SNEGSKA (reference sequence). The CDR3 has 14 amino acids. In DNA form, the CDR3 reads TGCAGTGCTGATACGAGGGGCGGGTACAATGAGCAGTTCTTC. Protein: CSADTRGGYNEQFF.

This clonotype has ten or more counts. The CDR3 region has the DNA TGCAGTGCTAGAGATCCAAACACCAACACTGAAGCTTTCTTT. Its protein is CSARDPNTNTEAFF. The chain recombines TRBV20-1 with TRBJ1-1, with unresolved D. CDR3 length: 14 residues. Germline loops: CDR1 DFQATT, CDR2 SNEGSKA (reference sequence). Deletions cut 0 bases from V and 2 bases from J, with 10 bases between.

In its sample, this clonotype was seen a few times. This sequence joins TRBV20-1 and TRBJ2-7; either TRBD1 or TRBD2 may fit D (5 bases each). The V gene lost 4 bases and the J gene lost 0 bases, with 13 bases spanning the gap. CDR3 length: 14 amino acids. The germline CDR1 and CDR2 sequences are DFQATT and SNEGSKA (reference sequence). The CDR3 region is CSAIPGTGSYEQYF. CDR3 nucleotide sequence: TGCAGTGCTATCCCCGGGACGGGCTCCTACGAGCAGTACTTC.

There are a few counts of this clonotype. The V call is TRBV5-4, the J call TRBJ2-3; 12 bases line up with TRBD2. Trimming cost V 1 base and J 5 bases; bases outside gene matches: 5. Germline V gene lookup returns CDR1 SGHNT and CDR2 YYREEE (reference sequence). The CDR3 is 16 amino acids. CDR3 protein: CASSLPSGGGIDTQYF. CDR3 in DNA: TGTGCCAGCAGCTTGCCTAGCGGGGGGGGGATAGATACGCAGTATTTT. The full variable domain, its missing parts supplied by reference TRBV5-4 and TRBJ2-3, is ETGVTQSPTHLIKTRGQQVTLRCSSQSGHNTVSWYQQALGQGPQFIFQYYREEENGRGNFPPRFSGLQFPNYSSELNVNALELDDSALYLCASSLPSGGGIDTQYFGPGTRLTVL.

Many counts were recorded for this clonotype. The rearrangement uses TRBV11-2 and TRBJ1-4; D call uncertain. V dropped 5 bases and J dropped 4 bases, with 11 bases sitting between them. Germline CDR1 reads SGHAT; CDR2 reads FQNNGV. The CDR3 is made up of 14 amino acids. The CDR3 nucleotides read TGTGCCAGCAGCCCCCGAACGGGTAATGAAAAACTGTTTTTT. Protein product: CASSPRTGNEKLFF. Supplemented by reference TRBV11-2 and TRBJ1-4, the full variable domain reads EAGVAQSPRYKIIEKRQSVAFWCNPISGHATLYWYQQILGQGPKLLIQFQNNGVVDDSQLPKDRFSAERLKGVDSTLKIQPAKLEDSAVYLCASSPRTGNEKLFFGSGTQLSVL.

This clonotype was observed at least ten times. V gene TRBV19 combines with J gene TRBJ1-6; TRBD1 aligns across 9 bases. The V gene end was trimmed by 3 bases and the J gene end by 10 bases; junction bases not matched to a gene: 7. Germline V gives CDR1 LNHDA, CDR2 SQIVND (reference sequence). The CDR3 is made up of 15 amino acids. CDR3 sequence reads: CASSIFTGGNSPLHF. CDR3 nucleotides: TGTGCCAGTAGTATTTTCACAGGGGGCAACTCACCCCTCCACTTT.

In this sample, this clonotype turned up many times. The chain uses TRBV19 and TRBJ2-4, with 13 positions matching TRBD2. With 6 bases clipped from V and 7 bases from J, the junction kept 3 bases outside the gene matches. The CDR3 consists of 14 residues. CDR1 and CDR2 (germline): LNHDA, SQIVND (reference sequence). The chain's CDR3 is CASRRTSGSNIQYF. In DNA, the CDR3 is TGTGCCAGTAGGCGGACTAGCGGGAGTAACATTCAGTACTTC.

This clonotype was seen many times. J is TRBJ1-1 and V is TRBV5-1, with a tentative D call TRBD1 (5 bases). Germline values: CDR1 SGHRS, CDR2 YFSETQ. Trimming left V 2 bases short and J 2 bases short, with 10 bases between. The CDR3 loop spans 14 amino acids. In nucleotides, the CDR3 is TGCGCCAGCAGCTTCTCCGACAGAAACACTGAAGCTTTCTTT. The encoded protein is CASSFSDRNTEAFF.

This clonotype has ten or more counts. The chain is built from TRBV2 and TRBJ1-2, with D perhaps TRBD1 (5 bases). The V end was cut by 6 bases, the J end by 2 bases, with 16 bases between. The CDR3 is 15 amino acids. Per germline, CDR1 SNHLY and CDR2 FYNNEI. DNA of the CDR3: TGTGCCAGCAGACTCGACGGGGCCAGAAACTATGGCTACACCTTC. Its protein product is CASRLDGARNYGYTF.

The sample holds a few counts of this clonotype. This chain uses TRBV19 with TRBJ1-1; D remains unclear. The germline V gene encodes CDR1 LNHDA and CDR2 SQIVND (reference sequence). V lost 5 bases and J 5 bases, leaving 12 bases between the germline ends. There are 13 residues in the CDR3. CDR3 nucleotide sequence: TGTGCCAGTAGTCCAAGGGCCCGGACTGAAGCTTTCTTT. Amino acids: CASSPRARTEAFF.

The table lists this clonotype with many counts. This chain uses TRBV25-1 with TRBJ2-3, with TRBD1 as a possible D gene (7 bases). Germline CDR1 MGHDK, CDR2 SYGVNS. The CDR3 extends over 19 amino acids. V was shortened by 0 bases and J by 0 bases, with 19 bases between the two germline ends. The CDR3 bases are TGTGCCAGCAGTGAATATGGCTCTGGCGGGACAGCCAGCACAGATACGCAGTATTTT. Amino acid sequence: CASSEYGSGGTASTDTQYF.

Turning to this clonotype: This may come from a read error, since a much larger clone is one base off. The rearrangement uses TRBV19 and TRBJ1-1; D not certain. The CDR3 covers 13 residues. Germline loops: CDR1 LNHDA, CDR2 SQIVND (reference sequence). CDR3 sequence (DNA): TGTGCCAGTAGTAACCAGAGGAACACTGAAGCTTACTTT. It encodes CASSNQRNTEAYF.

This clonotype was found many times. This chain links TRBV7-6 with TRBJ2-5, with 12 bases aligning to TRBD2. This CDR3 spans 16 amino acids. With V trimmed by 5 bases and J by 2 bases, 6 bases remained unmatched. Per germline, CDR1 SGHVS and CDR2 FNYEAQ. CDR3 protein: CASSPGLAGLQETQYF. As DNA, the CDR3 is TGTGCCAGCAGCCCAGGACTAGCGGGGCTACAAGAGACCCAGTACTTC.

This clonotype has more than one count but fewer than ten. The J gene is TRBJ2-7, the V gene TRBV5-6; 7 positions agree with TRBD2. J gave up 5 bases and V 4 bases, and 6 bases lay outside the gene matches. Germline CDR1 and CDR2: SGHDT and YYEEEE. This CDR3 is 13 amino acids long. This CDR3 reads CASSQRELDEQYF. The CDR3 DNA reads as TGTGCCAGCAGCCAGCGGGAATTGGACGAGCAGTACTTC. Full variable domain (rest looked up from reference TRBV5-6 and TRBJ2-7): DAGVTQSPTHLIKTRGQQVTLRCSPKSGHDTVSWYQQALGQGPQFIFQYYEEEERQRGNFPDRFSGHQFPNYSSELNVNALLLGDSALYLCASSQRELDEQYFGPGTRLTVT.

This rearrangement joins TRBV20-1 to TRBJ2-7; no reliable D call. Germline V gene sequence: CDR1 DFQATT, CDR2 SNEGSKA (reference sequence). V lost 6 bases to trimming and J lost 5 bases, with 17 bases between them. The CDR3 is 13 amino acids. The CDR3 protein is CSASRRYGDEQYF. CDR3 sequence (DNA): TGCAGTGCCAGCCGACGGTATGGCGACGAGCAGTACTTC.